The clone carrying this T cell receptor beta chain was seen a few times. Its target is not known. The entry originates in a study of shared clonotypes between healthy human individuals. Study findings and constraints: A limitation of the genetic and exposure-history diversity represented arose from few donors.

Germline CDR1 WNHNN, CDR2 SYGVQD (reference sequence). J was trimmed by 0 bases and V by 4 bases; bases with no gene match: 2. The CDR3 consists of 14 residues. In the CD4+ fraction, cells were divided into CD45RA+ naive and CD45RA-negative memory subsets. Replicate sorted-subset PCRs were loaded with 150 to 200 ng DNA, about 28,000 T cell genomes. Repertoires were generated with immunoSEQ multiplex PCR, while TCRdb's copy carries only in-frame clones and drops some. Here the sample spans hundreds of thousands of clones, 73% being singletons. Sequencing used memory CD4+ T cells sorted from blood. The subset: CD45RA-negative fraction. The clonotype originates from a young woman in good health. V is TRBV10-1 and J is TRBJ1-1, with 7 bases fitting TRBD1. Written as DNA, the CDR3 is TGCGCCAGCAGTGTTGACAGGGTGAACACTGAAGCTTTCTTT. Its translation: CASSVDRVNTEAFF.